This entry is about one T cell receptor (beta chain). In the original analysis: How many nucleated cells were present was estimated from reference gene primer amplification. Assay: immunoSEQ multiplex PCR; the TCRdb copy retains only in-frame clones and omits some. V, J and clone size reflect that table, while D and trimming were determined from the DNA. Here the sample spans about 250,000 clones, more than 80% being singletons. The record originates from a study of blood T cell repertoires in COVID-19. About the study: There were acute and convalescent COVID-19 samples, and they came from the United States, Italy and Spain.

The receptor's source is a woman under 30 who had recovered from COVID-19. Material for sequencing was PBMCs or T cells enriched from blood (not recorded which).

The CDR3, as DNA: TGTGCCAGCAGTCGGACAGTCATCTATGGCTACACCTTC. It encodes CASSRTVIYGYTF. The gene calls are TRBV6-5 and TRBJ1-2; TRBD1 is a possible D gene (6 bases). The CDR3 length is 13 residues. Trimming took 5 bases from V and 4 from J, leaving 11 bases between them. CDR1 is MNHEY, CDR2 SVGAGI, per germline.